These T cell receptor beta chains were read from a single sample in a study of shared clonotypes between healthy human individuals. Measured with immunoSEQ multiplex PCR; TCRdb has only the in-frame clones, and not every one. The sample has 330,000 or so clones; 70% to 75% are singletons. The sample consisted of memory CD4+ T cells sorted from blood. Receptors originate from a man aged 25 to 40 in good health. CDR3s include the opening cysteine and the closing phenylalanine or tryptophan. The D gene is left open where the match is weak. Some rows have no size entry. The others give once, few or many, or a class for an expanded clone.

CDR3 DNA	CDR3 protein	clone size	D gene	V gene	J gene
TGTGCCAGCAGTGAAGTCAAGGCCTATAATTCACCCCTCCACTTT	CASSEVKAYNSPLHF	NA	NA	TRBV6-1	TRBJ1-6
TGTGCCAGCAGCTTAGAAGGGAGGACAGGGAGAGAGACCCAGTACTTC	CASSLEGRTGRETQYF	few	TRBD1	TRBV11-2	TRBJ2-5
TGCGCCAGCAGCCCACAGCGGGAGGTTGCAGATACGCAGTATTTT	CASSPQREVADTQYF	NA	TRBD2	TRBV4-1	TRBJ2-3
TGTGCCAGCAGCGCTTTGACAGGCTCGGCGACCCAGTACTTC	CASSALTGSATQYF	NA	NA	TRBV5-8	TRBJ2-5
TGTGCCAGCAGCACGGGACTCAACAATGAGCAGTTCTTC	CASSTGLNNEQFF	NA	NA	TRBV11-2	TRBJ2-1
TGTGCCAGCAGCCAAGACCGTCAGCGGAGATTCGCCCGACGTGATACGCAGTATTTT	CASSQDRQRRFARRDTQYF	NA	NA	TRBV14	TRBJ2-3
TGTGCCAGCTCAACTTGGACGGGGGTTTCTCAGTTCTTC	CASSTWTGVSQFF	few	NA	TRBV18	TRBJ2-1
TGTGCCAGCTCGCTGGGACAGGGGGAAGAGCAGTACTTC	CASSLGQGEEQYF	few	TRBD1	TRBV18	TRBJ2-7
TGTGCCAGCAGTTTGGCAGGCTCTGGAAACACCATATATTTT	CASSLAGSGNTIYF	NA	NA	TRBV28	TRBJ1-3
TGTGCCAGCTCACCAGCTACAGGGGGCATTGGCAATCAGCCCCAGCATTTT	CASSPATGGIGNQPQHF	NA	TRBD1	TRBV18	TRBJ1-5
TGTGCCAGCAGCTTAACGGAGACCAGGAATGAAAAACTGTTTTTT	CASSLTETRNEKLFF	NA	NA	TRBV7-9	TRBJ1-4
TGTGCCAGCAGCTACCGGGACAGCTCCTACGAGCAGTACTTC	CASSYRDSSYEQYF	NA	TRBD1	TRBV27	TRBJ2-7
TGTGCCAGCAGCTTGGGAGGGGTCTCAGATACGCAGTATTTT	CASSLGGVSDTQYF	few	NA	TRBV5-8	TRBJ2-3
TGCGCCAGCAGCTTGGTCGGGGCCCTGTATGAAAAACTGTTTTTT	CASSLVGALYEKLFF	few	NA	TRBV5-1	TRBJ1-4
TGTGCCAGCAGCTTGAAGGGGGGAGGTGGCTACACCTTC	CASSLKGGGGYTF	NA	NA	TRBV5-4	TRBJ1-2
TGTGCCAGCAGCTTAGTGCGGACACACTACAATGAGCAGTTCTTC	CASSLVRTHYNEQFF	NA	NA	TRBV7-9	TRBJ2-1
TGTGCCAGTAGTTCCCTACTCCAGGGAGTGGGCGAGACCCAGTACTTC	CASSSLLQGVGETQYF	few	NA	TRBV19	TRBJ2-5
TGTGCCAGCAGCGCTGGCCTAGCGGGAGTGGGAGGCACAGATACGCAGTATTTT	CASSAGLAGVGGTDTQYF	NA	TRBD2	TRBV5-4	TRBJ2-3
TGCGCCAGCAGCGAGGGACAGGGAACGGGCGAGCAGTACTTC	CASSEGQGTGEQYF	NA	TRBD1	TRBV5-1	TRBJ2-7
TGTGCCTGGAGAGTCCCACCGGGGAGACAGCTGTACTTC	CAWRVPPGRQLYF	NA	NA	TRBV30	TRBJ2-7
TGCGCCAGCAGCTTGCGGGACCCGACTAGGAAATACAATGAGCAGTTCTTC	CASSLRDPTRKYNEQFF	NA	NA	TRBV5-1	TRBJ2-1
TGTGCCAGTAGTCCGACGGAAATTTCCTACAATGAGCAGTTCTTC	CASSPTEISYNEQFF	NA	NA	TRBV19	TRBJ2-1